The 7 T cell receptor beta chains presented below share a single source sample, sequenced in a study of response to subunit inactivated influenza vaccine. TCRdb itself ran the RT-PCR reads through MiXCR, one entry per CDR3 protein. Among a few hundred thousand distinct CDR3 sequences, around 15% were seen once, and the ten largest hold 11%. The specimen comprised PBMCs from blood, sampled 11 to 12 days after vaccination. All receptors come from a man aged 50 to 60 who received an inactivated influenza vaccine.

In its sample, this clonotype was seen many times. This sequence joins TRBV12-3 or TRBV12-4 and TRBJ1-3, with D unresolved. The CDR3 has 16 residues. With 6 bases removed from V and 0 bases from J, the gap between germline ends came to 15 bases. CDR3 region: CASSQWTAISGNTIYF. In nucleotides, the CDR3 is TGTGCCAGCAGCCAGTGGACGGCGATCTCTGGAAACACCATATATTTT.

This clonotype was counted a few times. DNA for the CDR3: TGCGCCAGCAGGTACGACTACGAGCAGTACTTC. Protein: CASRYDYEQYF. The chain employs TRBV5-1 and TRBJ2-7; unclear D gene. With 5 bases removed from V and 3 bases from J, the gap between germline ends came to 6 bases. Germline CDR1 SGHRS, CDR2 YFSETQ. This CDR3 comprises 11 residues.

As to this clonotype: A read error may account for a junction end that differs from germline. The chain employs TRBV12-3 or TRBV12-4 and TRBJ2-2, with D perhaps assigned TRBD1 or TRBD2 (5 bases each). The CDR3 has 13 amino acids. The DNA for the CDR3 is TGTGCCAGCAGCAACAGGAACACCGGGGAGCTGTCTTTT. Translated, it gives CASSNRNTGELSF.

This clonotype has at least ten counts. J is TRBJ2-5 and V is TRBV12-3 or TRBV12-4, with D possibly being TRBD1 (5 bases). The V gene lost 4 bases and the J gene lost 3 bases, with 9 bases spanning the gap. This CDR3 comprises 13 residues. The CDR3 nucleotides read TGTGCCAGCAGTTGGGGCAGTAAAGAGACCCAGTACTTC. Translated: CASSWGSKETQYF.

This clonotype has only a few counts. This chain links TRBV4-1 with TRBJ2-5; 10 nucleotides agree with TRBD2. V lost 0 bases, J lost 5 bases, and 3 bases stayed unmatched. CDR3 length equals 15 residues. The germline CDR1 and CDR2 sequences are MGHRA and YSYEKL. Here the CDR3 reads CASSQDPSGGETQYF. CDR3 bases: TGCGCCAGCAGCCAAGATCCTAGCGGGGGCGAGACCCAGTACTTC.

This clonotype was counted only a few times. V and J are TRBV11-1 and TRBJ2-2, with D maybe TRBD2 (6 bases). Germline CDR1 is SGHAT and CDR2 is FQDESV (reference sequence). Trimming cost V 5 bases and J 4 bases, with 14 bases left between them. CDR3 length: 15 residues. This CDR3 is CASSLRVGGTGELFF. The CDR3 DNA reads TGTGCCAGCAGCCTCAGGGTCGGGGGCACCGGGGAGCTGTTTTTT.

Written as DNA, the CDR3 is TGCAGCGTTGGGCCCGGGACGGACAAAAACATTCAGTACTTC. Its protein is CSVGPGTDKNIQYF. This chain links TRBV29-1 with TRBJ2-4, with D perhaps assigned TRBD1 or TRBD2 (5 bases each). Looked up from germline, CDR1 is SQVTM and CDR2 is ANQGSEA. Between the trimmed V and J ends, which lost 4 bases and 3 bases, there was a span of 13 bases. This CDR3 is built from 14 residues.